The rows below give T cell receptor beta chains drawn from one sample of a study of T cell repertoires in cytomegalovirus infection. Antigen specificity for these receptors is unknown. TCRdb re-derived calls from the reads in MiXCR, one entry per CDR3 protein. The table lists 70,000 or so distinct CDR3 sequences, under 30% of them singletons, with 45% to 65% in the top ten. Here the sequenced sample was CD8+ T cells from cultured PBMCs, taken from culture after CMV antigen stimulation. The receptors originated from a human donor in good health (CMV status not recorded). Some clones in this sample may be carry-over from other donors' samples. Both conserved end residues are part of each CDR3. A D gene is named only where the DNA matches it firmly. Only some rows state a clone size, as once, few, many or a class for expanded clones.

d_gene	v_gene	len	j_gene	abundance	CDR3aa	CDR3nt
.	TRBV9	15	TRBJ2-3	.	CASSVGQTSTDTQYF	TGTGCCAGCAGCGTAGGCCAGACCAGCACAGATACGCAGTATTTT
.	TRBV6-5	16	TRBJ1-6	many	CASRYIGTAQNSPLHF	TGTGCCAGCAGGTACATCGGGACGGCCCAAAATTCACCCCTCCACTTT
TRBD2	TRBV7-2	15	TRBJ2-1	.	CASSPGVAGANEQFF	TGTGCCAGCAGCCCCGGGGTAGCGGGAGCCAATGAGCAGTTCTTC
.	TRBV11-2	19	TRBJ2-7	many	CASSSRVAGAWSPSYEQYF	TGTGCCAGCAGCTCCAGGGTCGCAGGGGCTTGGAGTCCCTCCTACGAGCAGTACTTC
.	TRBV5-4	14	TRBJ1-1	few	CASSQEVGNTEAFF	TGTGCCAGCAGCCAAGAAGTAGGGAACACTGAAGCTTTCTTT
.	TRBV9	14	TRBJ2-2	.	CASSVAGTTGELFF	TGTGCCAGCAGCGTAGCGGGGACGACCGGGGAGCTGTTTTTT
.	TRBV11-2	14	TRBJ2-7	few	CASSLTAGLYEQYF	TGTGCCAGCAGCTTAACGGCAGGTTTATACGAGCAGTACTTC
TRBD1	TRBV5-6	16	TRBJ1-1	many	CASSSNPGQRNTEAFF	TGTGCCAGCAGCTCTAACCCGGGACAGAGGAACACTGAAGCTTTCTTT
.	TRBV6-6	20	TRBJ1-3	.	CASSSLGVRGGWLSGNTIYF	TGTGCCAGCAGTTCCCTGGGGGTTCGGGGGGGCTGGCTTTCTGGAAACACCATATATTTT
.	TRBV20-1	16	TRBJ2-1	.	CSARDRGRGHYNEQFF	TGCAGTGCTAGAGATAGGGGGAGGGGACACTACAATGAGCAGTTCTTC
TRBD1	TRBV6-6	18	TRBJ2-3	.	CASSYVGPGQGYPDTQYF	TGTGCCAGCAGTTACGTGGGCCCGGGACAGGGGTACCCAGATACGCAGTATTTT
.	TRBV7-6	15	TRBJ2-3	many	CASSLGNLNTDTQYF	TGTGCCAGCAGCTTAGGGAACCTTAACACAGATACGCAGTATTTT
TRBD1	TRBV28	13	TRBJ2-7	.	CASSSGTGYEQYF	TGTGCCAGCAGCTCCGGGACAGGCTACGAGCAGTACTTC
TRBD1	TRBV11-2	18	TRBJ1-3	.	CASSLLTGGKVSGNTIYF	TGTGCCAGCAGCTTACTCACAGGGGGCAAAGTCTCTGGAAACACCATATATTTT
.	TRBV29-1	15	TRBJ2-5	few	CSVAGGSHEVQAQYF	TGCAGCGTTGCGGGTGGGAGCCATGAGGTCCAGGCCCAGTACTTC
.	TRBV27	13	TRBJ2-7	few	CASRRGGYYEQYF	TGTGCCAGCAGAAGAGGGGGGTACTACGAGCAGTACTTC
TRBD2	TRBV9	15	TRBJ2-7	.	CASSGGGETSYEQYF	TGTGCCAGCAGCGGGGGGGGGGAAACCTCCTACGAGCAGTACTTC
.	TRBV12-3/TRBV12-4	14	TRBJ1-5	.	CASSPERGRGPQHF	TGTGCCAGCAGTCCGGAACGGGGGCGGGGGCCCCAGCATTTT
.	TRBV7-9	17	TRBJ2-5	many	CASSLREWDGYQETQYF	TGTGCCAGCAGCTTACGAGAATGGGACGGGTACCAAGAGACCCAGTACTTC
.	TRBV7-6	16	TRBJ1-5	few	CASSSGGGNSNQPQHF	TGTGCCAGCAGCTCCGGGGGGGGGAATAGCAATCAGCCCCAGCATTTT
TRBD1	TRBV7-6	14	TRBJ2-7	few	CASSQRTGDYEQYF	TGTGCCAGCAGCCAAAGGACAGGGGACTACGAGCAGTACTTC
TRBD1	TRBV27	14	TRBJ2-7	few	CASSAGTGTYEQYF	TGTGCCAGCAGCGCCGGGACAGGTACCTACGAGCAGTACTTC
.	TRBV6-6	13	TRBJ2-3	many	CASSYDQADTQYF	TGTGCCAGCAGTTACGACCAGGCAGATACGCAGTATTTT
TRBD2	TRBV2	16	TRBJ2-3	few	CASSPHGLAGVDTQYF	TGTGCCAGCAGTCCTCATGGACTAGCGGGGGTTGATACGCAGTATTTT
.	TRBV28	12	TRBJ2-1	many	CASLQGNNEQFF	TGTGCCAGCTTGCAGGGGAACAATGAGCAGTTCTTC
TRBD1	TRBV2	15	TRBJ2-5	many	CASRPVTGRQETQYF	TGTGCCAGCAGGCCGGTGACAGGGCGACAAGAGACCCAGTACTTC
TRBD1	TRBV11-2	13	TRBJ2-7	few	CASSFGQGGVQYF	TGTGCCAGCAGCTTCGGACAGGGTGGGGTGCAGTACTTC
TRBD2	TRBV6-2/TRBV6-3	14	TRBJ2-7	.	CASSTGTSGFEQYF	TGTGCCAGCAGTACGGGGACTAGCGGATTCGAGCAGTACTTC
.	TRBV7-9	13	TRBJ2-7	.	CASSSLVSYEQYF	TGTGCCAGCAGCTCCTTAGTTAGCTACGAGCAGTACTTC
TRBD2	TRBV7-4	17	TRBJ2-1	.	CASSQRASGAYYNEQFF	TGTGCCAGCAGCCAAAGAGCTAGCGGGGCATACTACAATGAGCAGTTCTTC
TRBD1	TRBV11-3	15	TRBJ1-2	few	CASSLRDRAGYGYTF	TGTGCCAGCAGCTTAAGGGACAGGGCTGGGTATGGCTACACCTTC
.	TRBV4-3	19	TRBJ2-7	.	CASSQFLNNGRGLSYEQYF	TGCGCCAGCAGCCAATTCCTCAATAATGGCCGGGGGCTCTCCTACGAGCAGTACTTC
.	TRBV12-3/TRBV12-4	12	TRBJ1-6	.	CASSLGGVPLHF	TGTGCCAGCAGTTTGGGGGGAGTACCCCTCCACTTT
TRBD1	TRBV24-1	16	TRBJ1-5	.	CATSAVGQGGNQPQHF	TGTGCCACCAGTGCCGTGGGACAGGGAGGCAATCAGCCCCAGCATTTT
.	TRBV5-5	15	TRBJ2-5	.	CASSLRSSNQETQYF	TGTGCCAGCAGCTTGAGGTCGTCCAATCAAGAGACCCAGTACTTC
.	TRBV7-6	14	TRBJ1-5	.	CAIDGGFGNQPQHF	TGTGCCATCGACGGGGGCTTTGGCAATCAGCCCCAGCATTTT
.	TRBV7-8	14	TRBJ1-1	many	CASSYRPGNTEAFF	TGTGCCAGCAGCTACCGCCCGGGCAACACTGAAGCTTTCTTT
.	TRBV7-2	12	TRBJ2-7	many	CASSLVRGEQYF	TGTGCCAGCAGCTTAGTCCGTGGCGAGCAGTACTTC
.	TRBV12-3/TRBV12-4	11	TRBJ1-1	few	CASSLNGEAFF	TGTGCCAGCAGTTTAAACGGTGAAGCTTTCTTT
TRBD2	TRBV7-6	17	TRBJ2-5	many	CASSPLGASGAQETQYF	TGTGCCAGCAGCCCCCTGGGGGCTAGCGGGGCCCAAGAGACCCAGTACTTC
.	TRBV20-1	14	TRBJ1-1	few	CSARPTVMNTEAFF	TGCAGTGCTAGACCGACAGTGATGAACACTGAAGCTTTCTTT
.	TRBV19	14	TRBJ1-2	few	CASSTGLKNYGYTF	TGTGCCAGTAGTACGGGGCTCAAAAACTATGGCTACACCTTC
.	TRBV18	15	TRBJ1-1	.	CASSPPAPGVAEAFF	TGTGCCAGCTCACCACCGGCCCCCGGGGTGGCTGAAGCTTTCTTT
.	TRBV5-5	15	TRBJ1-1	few	CASSHRGGGNTEAFF	TGTGCCAGCAGCCACCGGGGAGGGGGGAACACTGAAGCTTTCTTT
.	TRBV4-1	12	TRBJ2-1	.	CASSQDTYEQFF	TGCGCCAGCAGCCAAGATACCTATGAGCAGTTCTTC
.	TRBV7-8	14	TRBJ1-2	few	CASSLGSTDYGYTF	TGTGCCAGCAGCTTGGGGAGTACCGACTATGGCTACACCTTC
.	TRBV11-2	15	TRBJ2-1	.	CASSLSSSVLNEQFF	TGTGCCAGCAGCTTAAGTAGTAGTGTTCTCAATGAGCAGTTCTTC
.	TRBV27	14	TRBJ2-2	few	CASKPGLNTGELFF	TGTGCCAGCAAGCCGGGTCTAAACACCGGGGAGCTGTTTTTT
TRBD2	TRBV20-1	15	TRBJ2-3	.	CSATGTSGGTDTQYF	TGCAGTGCGACCGGGACTAGCGGGGGGACAGATACGCAGTATTTT
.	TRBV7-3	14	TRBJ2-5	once	CASSPTVGSETQYF	TGTGCCAGCAGTCCGACGGTGGGGTCAGAGACCCAGTACTTC
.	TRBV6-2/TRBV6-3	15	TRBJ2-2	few	CASSSTGPESGELFF	TGTGCCAGCAGTTCTACAGGCCCAGAGTCCGGGGAGCTGTTTTTT
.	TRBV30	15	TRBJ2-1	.	CAWSPRPLGSNEQFF	TGTGCCTGGAGTCCTCGGCCCCTAGGTTCCAATGAGCAGTTCTTC
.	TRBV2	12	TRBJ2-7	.	CASRTGLGEQYF	TGTGCCAGCAGAACAGGGTTGGGCGAGCAGTACTTC
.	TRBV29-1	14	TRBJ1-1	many	CSVEDRGRGLEAFF	TGCAGCGTTGAAGATCGGGGCAGGGGACTAGAAGCTTTCTTT
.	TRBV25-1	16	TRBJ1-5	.	CASSEPTAGSNQPQHF	TGTGCCAGCAGTGAGCCCACGGCTGGGAGCAATCAGCCCCAGCATTTT
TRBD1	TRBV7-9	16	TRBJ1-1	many	CASSQVTGGANTEAFF	TGTGCCAGCAGCCAAGTGACAGGGGGCGCGAACACTGAAGCTTTCTTT
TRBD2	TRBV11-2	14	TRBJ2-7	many	CASSFSTLAGEQYF	TGTGCCAGCAGCTTTTCCACTTTAGCGGGAGAGCAGTACTTC